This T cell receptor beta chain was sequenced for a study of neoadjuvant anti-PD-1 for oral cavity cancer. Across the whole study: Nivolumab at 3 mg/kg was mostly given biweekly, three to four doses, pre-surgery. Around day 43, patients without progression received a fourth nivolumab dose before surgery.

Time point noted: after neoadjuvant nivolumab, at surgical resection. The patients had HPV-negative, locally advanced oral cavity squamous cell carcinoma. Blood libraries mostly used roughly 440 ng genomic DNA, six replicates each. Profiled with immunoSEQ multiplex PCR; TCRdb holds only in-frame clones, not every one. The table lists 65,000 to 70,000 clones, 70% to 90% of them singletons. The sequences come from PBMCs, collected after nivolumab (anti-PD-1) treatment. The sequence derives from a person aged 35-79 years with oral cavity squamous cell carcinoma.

CDR3 sequence reads: CASSEKPRGWYEQYF. CDR3 in DNA: TGTGCCAGCAGTGAAAAGCCCCGGGGGTGGTACGAGCAGTACTTC. V and J are TRBV2 and TRBJ2-7; weak D call: TRBD2 (6 bases). The CDR3 is made up of 15 amino acids. Per germline, CDR1 SNHLY and CDR2 FYNNEI. With 2 bases removed from V and 4 bases from J, the gap between germline ends came to 15 bases.